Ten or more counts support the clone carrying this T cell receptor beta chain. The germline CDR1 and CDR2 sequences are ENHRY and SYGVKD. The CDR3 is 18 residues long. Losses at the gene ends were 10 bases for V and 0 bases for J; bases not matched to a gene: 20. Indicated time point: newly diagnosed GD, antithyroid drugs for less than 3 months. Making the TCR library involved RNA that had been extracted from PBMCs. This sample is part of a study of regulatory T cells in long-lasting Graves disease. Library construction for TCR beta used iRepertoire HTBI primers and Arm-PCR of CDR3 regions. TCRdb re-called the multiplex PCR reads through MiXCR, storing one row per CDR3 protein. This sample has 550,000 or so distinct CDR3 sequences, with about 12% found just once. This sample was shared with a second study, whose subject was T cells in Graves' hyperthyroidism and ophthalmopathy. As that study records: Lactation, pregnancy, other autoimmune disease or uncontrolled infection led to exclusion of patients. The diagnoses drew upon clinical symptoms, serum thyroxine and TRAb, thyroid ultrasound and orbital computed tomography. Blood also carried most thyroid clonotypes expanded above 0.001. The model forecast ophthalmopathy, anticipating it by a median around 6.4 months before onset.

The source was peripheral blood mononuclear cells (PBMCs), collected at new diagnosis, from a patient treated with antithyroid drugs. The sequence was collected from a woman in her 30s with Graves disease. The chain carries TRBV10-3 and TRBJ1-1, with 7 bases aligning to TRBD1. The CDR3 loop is CATQGVSLRYLMNTEAFF. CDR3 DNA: TGTGCCACCCAGGGGGTATCTTTAAGATACCTCATGAACACTGAAGCTTTCTTT.